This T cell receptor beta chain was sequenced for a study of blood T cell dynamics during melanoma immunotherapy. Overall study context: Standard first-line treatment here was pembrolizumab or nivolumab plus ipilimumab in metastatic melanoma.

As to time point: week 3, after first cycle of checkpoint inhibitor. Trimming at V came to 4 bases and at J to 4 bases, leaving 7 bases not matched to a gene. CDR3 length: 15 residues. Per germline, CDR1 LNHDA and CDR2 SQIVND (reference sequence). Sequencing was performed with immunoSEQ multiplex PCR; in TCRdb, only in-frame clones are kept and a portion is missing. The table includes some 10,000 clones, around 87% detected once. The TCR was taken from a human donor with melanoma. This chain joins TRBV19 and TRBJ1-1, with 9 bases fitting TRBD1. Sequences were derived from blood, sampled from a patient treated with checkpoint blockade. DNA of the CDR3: TGTGCCAGTAGTAACGGGGACAGGGTGGCCACTGAAGCTTTCTTT. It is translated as CASSNGDRVATEAFF.